The clone carrying this TCR beta chain has a count of ten or more. The antigen is unknown. The junction had 8 bases not matched to a gene; V was cut back by 5 bases and J by 6 bases. This CDR3 contains 14 residues. The data were taken from a study of Graves' ophthalmopathy and Graves' hyperthyroidism. Amplified TCR beta CDR3 regions were obtained using RNA transcripts as template. First-round RT-PCR used HTBI primers; second-round multiplex PCR followed. TCRdb reanalysed the multiplex PCR reads using MiXCR and keeps one entry per CDR3 protein. The sample includes around 520,000 distinct CDR3 sequences, less than 45% seen only once; the top ten take around 4.6%. Study-wide findings and caveats: Classification of ophthalmopathy versus stable hyperthyroidism by a 13-signature model yielded around 88% sensitivity and approximately 79% specificity. The majority of expanded thyroid clonotypes above 0.001 frequency also occurred in blood.

Patients newly diagnosed with hyperthyroidism, under 2 months' duration, were aged 18 to 65, the study reports. Sequencing used peripheral blood or thyroid tissue (not recorded which). The receptor was isolated from an adult man with Graves' hyperthyroidism. This chain joins TRBV12-3 or TRBV12-4 and TRBJ1-2, with 8 bases fitting TRBD1. CDR3 sequence reads: CASSPTGTGHGYTF. The CDR3 nucleotides read TGTGCCAGCAGTCCGACAGGGACAGGCCATGGCTACACCTTC.